The 12 T cell receptor beta chains below all came from one sample that was sequenced in a study of blood T cell repertoires in COVID-19. Measured with immunoSEQ multiplex PCR; TCRdb has only the in-frame clones, and not every one. The sample holds a few hundred thousand clones; over 75% are singletons and the top ten take over 1.5%. Sequencing used PBMCs or T cells enriched from blood (not recorded which). These receptors came from a woman in her forties or fifties who had recovered from COVID-19.

Here the CDR3 reads CASSPWTGENEQFF. CDR3 nucleotides: TGTGCCAGCAGCCCTTGGACAGGGGAGAATGAGCAGTTCTTC. This chain connects TRBV7-2 to TRBJ2-1; 9 bases match TRBD1. CDR3 length: 14 residues. V gave up 5 bases and J gave up 7 bases; unmatched junction bases: 6. Germline V gene sequence: CDR1 SGHTA, CDR2 FQGNSA.

The gene calls are TRBV27 and TRBJ2-5; D is perhaps TRBD1 (5 bases). V was trimmed by 4 bases and J by 5 bases, leaving 17 bases between them. This CDR3 is built from 15 residues. Germline assignment: CDR1 MNHEY and CDR2 SMNVEV (reference sequence). The CDR3 sequence is CASSWAGLYLETQYF. The DNA of the CDR3 is TGTGCCAGCAGTTGGGCAGGGCTCTATCTGGAGACCCAGTACTTC.

The chain employs TRBV9 and TRBJ1-4; the D is unclear. This CDR3 has 14 amino acids. In germline, CDR1 is SGDLS, CDR2 YYNGEE. V lost 4 bases, J lost 1 base, and 8 bases lay in between. CDR3 nucleotides: TGTGCCAGCAGCTTACTTGGAACTAATGAAAAACTGTTTTTT. Translation gives CASSLLGTNEKLFF.

CDR3 region: CASSQGTGMNTGELFF. The DNA of the CDR3 is TGTGCCAGCAGCCAAGGGACAGGGATGAACACCGGGGAGCTGTTTTTT. This chain connects TRBV3-1 (or the pseudogene TRBV3-2) to TRBJ2-2; TRBD1 matches 8 bases. Trimming cost V 1 base and J 1 base; bases outside gene matches: 2. Per germline, CDR1 LGHDT and CDR2 YNNKEL (reference sequence). The CDR3 is made up of 16 amino acids.

The V and J genes are TRBV18 and TRBJ1-4; D is unresolved. From germline, CDR1 is KGHSH and CDR2 LQKENI. Trimming removed 6 bases at V and 0 bases at J, with 14 bases between. The CDR3 extends over 16 amino acids. CDR3 amino acids: CASSPSRAATNEKLFF. The CDR3 DNA is TGTGCCAGCTCGCCCTCGAGGGCCGCAACTAATGAAAAACTGTTTTTT.

The chain employs TRBV27 and TRBJ1-1; D remains unclear. CDR3 size: 14 residues. With 6 bases removed from V and 5 bases from J, the gap between germline ends came to 16 bases. Germline-derived CDR1 and CDR2 are MNHEY and SMNVEV (reference sequence). CDR3 in amino acids: CASSRPERRTEAFF. In DNA form, the CDR3 reads TGTGCCAGCAGCCGACCGGAGAGAAGGACTGAAGCTTTCTTT.

The CDR3 sequence is CASSLVGGLNQPQHF. CDR3 DNA sequence: TGTGCCAGCAGCTTAGTGGGGGGGCTTAATCAGCCCCAGCATTTT. The chain joins TRBV7-2 to TRBJ1-5, with D perhaps TRBD1 (6 bases). V lost 1 base to trimming and J lost 4 bases, with 11 bases between them. CDR3 length: 15 residues. Germline V lookup: CDR1 SGHTA, CDR2 FQGNSA.

This clone appeared a single time. The gene calls are TRBV14 and TRBJ1-1, with D maybe TRBD1 (5 bases). Per germline, CDR1 SGHDN and CDR2 FVKESK. Trimming cost V 2 bases and J 0 bases, with 19 bases left between them. The CDR3 length is 18 residues. In DNA, the CDR3 is TGTGCCAGCAGCCAATATCCCCAGGGTTTTTCAATGAACACTGAAGCTTTCTTT. It is translated as CASSQYPQGFSMNTEAFF.

The chain combines TRBV7-2 with TRBJ1-3, with 7 nucleotides matching TRBD1. After removal of 5 bases from V and 0 bases from J, the junction contained 7 bases not matched to a gene. The CDR3 sequence is 16 residues long. Germline CDR1 is SGHTA and CDR2 is FQGNSA. The CDR3 protein is CASSVSGQSSGNTIYF. The CDR3 DNA sequence: TGTGCCAGCAGCGTATCGGGACAGAGCTCTGGAAACACCATATATTTT.

The chain has TRBV29-1 and TRBJ1-2; D gene unclear. V dropped 5 bases and J dropped 5 bases, with 12 bases sitting between them. The length of the CDR3 is 12 residues. Germline CDR1 is SQVTM and CDR2 is ANQGSEA. CDR3 protein: CSVRGLEYGYTF. The CDR3 region has the DNA TGCAGCGTTCGTGGCCTCGAATATGGCTACACCTTC.

The count of this clone is one. V is TRBV6-1 and J is TRBJ2-1; TRBD1 aligns across 12 bases. Germline CDR1 MNHNS, CDR2 SASEGT. This CDR3 is built from 14 residues. Losses at the gene ends were 3 bases for V and 14 bases for J; bases not matched to a gene: 8. CDR3 region: CASSDRDRGRAEFF. The CDR3 DNA reads TGTGCCAGCAGTGACCGGGACAGGGGGCGAGCTGAGTTCTTC.

This clone has a single count. This rearrangement joins TRBV7-9 to TRBJ1-4; TRBD1 agrees at 8 bases. The CDR3 has 15 residues. The V gene end was trimmed by 1 base and the J gene end by 8 bases; junction bases not matched to a gene: 6. In germline, CDR1 is SEHNR, CDR2 FQNEAQ (reference sequence). The CDR3: CASSLDDRGDEKLFF. The DNA for the CDR3 is TGTGCCAGCAGCTTAGATGACAGGGGTGACGAAAAACTGTTTTTT.